The next 2 T cell receptor beta chains were all read from a single sample in a study of Ad26.COV2.S vaccination and SARS-CoV-2 variants. The method was immunoSEQ multiplex PCR; TCRdb's version includes in-frame clones alone and lacks a portion of them. Among 250,000 or so clones listed, approximately 90% were seen once. Treatment noted: some 19 received Ad26.COV2.S at low or high dose, single or two shots; roughly 5 received placebo; per-sample allocation not given. The samples were gathered on day 63 after the first injection of vaccine or placebo. This material consisted of peripheral blood, taken in a trial of Ad26.COV2.S vaccine versus placebo. The source is a person aged 18 to 59 who received the Ad26.COV2.S COVID-19 vaccine or a placebo.

The chain carries TRBV27 and TRBJ1-2; D not resolved. The germline V and J ends were trimmed by 3 bases and 2 bases, with 7 bases remaining between them. The CDR3 length is 13 residues. The V gene's germline CDR1 is MNHEY and CDR2 SMNVEV (reference sequence). The CDR3 coding sequence is TGTGCCAGCAGTTTTAGAGTAAACTATGGCTACACCTTC. Amino acids: CASSFRVNYGYTF.

CDR3 DNA sequence: TGTGCCAGCAGCCATGATATCGGGACTAGCGGGAGTAATGAGCAGTTCTTC. This translates into CASSHDIGTSGSNEQFF. This chain joins TRBV4-2 and TRBJ2-1; 14 bases fit TRBD2. Germline lookup yields CDR1 LGHNA and CDR2 YNFKEQ. The J segment lost 7 bases and the V segment lost 3 bases, leaving 8 bases of the junction unmatched. The CDR3 is 17 residues long.